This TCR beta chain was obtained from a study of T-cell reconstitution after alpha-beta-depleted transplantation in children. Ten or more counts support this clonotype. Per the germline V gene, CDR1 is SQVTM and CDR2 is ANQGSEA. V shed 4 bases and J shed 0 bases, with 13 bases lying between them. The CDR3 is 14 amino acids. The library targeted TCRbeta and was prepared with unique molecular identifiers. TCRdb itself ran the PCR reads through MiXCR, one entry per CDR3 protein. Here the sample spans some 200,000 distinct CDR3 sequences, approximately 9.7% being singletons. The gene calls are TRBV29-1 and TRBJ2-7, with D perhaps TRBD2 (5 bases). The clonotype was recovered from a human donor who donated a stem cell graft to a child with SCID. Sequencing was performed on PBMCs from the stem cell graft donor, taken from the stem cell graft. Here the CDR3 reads CSVGTRTASYEQYF. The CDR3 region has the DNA TGCAGCGTTGGGACTCGGACGGCCTCCTACGAGCAGTACTTC.